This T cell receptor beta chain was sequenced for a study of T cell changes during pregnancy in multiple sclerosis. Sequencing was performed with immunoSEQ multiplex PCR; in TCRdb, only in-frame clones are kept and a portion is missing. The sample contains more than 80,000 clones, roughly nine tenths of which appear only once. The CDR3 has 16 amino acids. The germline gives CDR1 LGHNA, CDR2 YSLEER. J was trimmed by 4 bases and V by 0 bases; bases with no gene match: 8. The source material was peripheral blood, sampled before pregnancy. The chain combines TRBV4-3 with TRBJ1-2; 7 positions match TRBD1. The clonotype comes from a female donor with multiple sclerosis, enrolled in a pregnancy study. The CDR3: CASSQDQGGLGYGYTF. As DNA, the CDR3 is TGCGCCAGCAGCCAAGATCAAGGGGGCCTGGGCTATGGCTACACCTTC.